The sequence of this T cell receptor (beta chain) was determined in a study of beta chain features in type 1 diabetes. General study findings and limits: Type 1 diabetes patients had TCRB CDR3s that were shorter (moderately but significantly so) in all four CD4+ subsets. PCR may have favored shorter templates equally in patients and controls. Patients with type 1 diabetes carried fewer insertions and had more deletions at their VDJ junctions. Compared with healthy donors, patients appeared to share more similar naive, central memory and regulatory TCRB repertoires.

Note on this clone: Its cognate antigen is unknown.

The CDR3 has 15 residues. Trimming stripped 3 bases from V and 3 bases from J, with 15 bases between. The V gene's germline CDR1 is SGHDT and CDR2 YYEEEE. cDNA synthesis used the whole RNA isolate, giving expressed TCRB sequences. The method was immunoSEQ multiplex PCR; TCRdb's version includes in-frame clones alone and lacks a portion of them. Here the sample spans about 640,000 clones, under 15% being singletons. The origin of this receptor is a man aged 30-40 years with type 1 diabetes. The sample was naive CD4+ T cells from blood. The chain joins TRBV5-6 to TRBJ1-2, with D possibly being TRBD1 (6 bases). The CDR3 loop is CASSSGGGHDYGYTF. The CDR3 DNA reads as TGTGCCAGCAGCTCGGGCGGGGGGCACGACTATGGCTACACCTTC.